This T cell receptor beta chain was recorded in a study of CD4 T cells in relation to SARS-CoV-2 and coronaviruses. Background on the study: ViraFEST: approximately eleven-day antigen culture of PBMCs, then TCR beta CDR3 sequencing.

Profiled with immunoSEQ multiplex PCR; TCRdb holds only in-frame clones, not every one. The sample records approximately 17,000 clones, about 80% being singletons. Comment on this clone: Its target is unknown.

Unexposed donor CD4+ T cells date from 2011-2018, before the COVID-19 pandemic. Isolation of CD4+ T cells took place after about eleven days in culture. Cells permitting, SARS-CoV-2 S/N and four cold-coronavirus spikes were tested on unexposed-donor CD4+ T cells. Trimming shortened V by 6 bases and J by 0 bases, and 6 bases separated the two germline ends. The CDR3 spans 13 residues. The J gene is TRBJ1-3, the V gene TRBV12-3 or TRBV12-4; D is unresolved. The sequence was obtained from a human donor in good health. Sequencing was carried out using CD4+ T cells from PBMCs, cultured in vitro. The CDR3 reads CASSDLSGNTIYF. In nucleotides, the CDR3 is TGTGCCAGCAGCGATCTCTCTGGAAACACCATATATTTT.